The clone carrying this T cell receptor (beta chain) was observed a few times. What it binds is unknown. With V trimmed by 8 bases and J by 2 bases, 4 bases remained unmatched. The CDR3 runs 15 residues. CDR1 is LGHNA and CDR2 is YNFKEQ in the germline V gene. The protocol was immunoSEQ multiplex PCR, while the TCRdb copy is restricted to in-frame clones and leaves out a portion. The table lists 12,000 to 15,000 clones, 75% to 85% of them singletons. This entry belongs to a study of tumor-infiltrating lymphocytes in localized non-small cell lung cancer. The study, taken as a whole, reports: No link was found between tumor T-cell fraction and recurrence-free survival. Each assay used a separate piece of the same tissue. Tumors had more T cell infiltration than uninvolved lung, per TCRbeta sequencing and CD3 counts. TCR sequencing covered a subset of patients with enough tissue.

The sequencing input was lung tumor tissue. V and J are TRBV4-2 and TRBJ2-6; TRBD2 matches at 9 bases. The origin of this receptor is a human donor with non-small cell lung cancer. The CDR3 DNA reads TGTGCCAGCCTGGGCGGGGGGGCTGGGGCCAACGTCCTGACTTTC. The encoded protein is CASLGGGAGANVLTF.